Each of the 21 T cell receptor beta chains below was sequenced from the same sample in a study of blood T cell repertoires in COVID-19. Only in-frame clones appear in the TCRdb table, and some are missing; sequencing was by immunoSEQ multiplex PCR. The sample lists around 300,000 clones, 70% to 90% occurring once. The sample consisted of peripheral blood. These receptors were collected from a woman aged 45 to 65 with active or convalescent COVID-19.

The V gene is TRBV7-2, the J gene TRBJ2-3; 7 nucleotides match TRBD2. The V gene end was trimmed by 5 bases and the J gene end by 2 bases; junction bases not matched to a gene: 7. CDR1 is SGHTA and CDR2 is FQGNSA in the germline V gene. The CDR3 totals 15 residues. The CDR3 DNA is TGTGCCAGCAGCCTCACTAGCGCACCCACAGATACGCAGTATTTT. It encodes CASSLTSAPTDTQYF.

Only one count was recorded for this clone. In nucleotides, the CDR3 is TGTGCCAGCAGCCCACAGGGGACCCTGAACACTGAAGCTTTCTTT. Its protein product is CASSPQGTLNTEAFF. The V call is TRBV6-6, the J call TRBJ1-1; 7 nucleotides match TRBD1. The CDR3 length is 15 residues. V shed 6 bases and J 0 bases; nucleotides not matched to a gene: 7. Germline lookup yields CDR1 MNHNY and CDR2 SVGAGI (reference sequence).

The rearrangement links TRBV5-1 to TRBJ1-5, with a weak D call TRBD1 (6 bases). Germline V CDR1 and CDR2: SGHRS, YFSETQ. The CDR3 spans 15 residues. Trimming took off 1 base at V and 7 bases at J, with 15 bases between the two ends. In nucleotides, the CDR3 is TGCGCCAGCAGCTTGACAGGGAGTCTGGGGCAGCCCCAGCATTTT. It specifies CASSLTGSLGQPQHF.

This sequence joins TRBV7-2 and TRBJ2-1, with D perhaps TRBD2 (5 bases). The V end was cut by 3 bases, the J end by 3 bases, with 12 bases between. The CDR3 is 15 residues long. Germline loops: CDR1 SGHTA, CDR2 FQGNSA. This CDR3 reads CASSLGSVDYNEQFF. CDR3 sequence (DNA): TGTGCCAGCAGCTTGGGTAGCGTCGACTACAATGAGCAGTTCTTC. Full variable domain (remainder filled in from reference TRBV7-2 and TRBJ2-1): GAGVSQSPSNKVTEKGKDVELRCDPISGHTALYWYRQSLGQGLEFLIYFQGNSAPDKSGLPSDRFSAERTGGSVSTLTIQRTQQEDSAVYLCASSLGSVDYNEQFFGPGTRLTVL.

The gene calls are TRBV4-2 and TRBJ1-5; maybe TRBD1 (5 bases). V shed 0 bases and J shed 0 bases, with 12 bases lying between them. The CDR3 has 17 amino acids. The germline V gene encodes CDR1 LGHNA and CDR2 YNFKEQ. This CDR3 is CASSQEGTGYSNQPQHF. CDR3 coding DNA: TGTGCCAGCAGCCAAGAAGGAACAGGCTATAGCAATCAGCCCCAGCATTTT.

V gene TRBV30 combines with J gene TRBJ2-7; D gene ambiguous. The germline V gene encodes CDR1 GTSNPN and CDR2 SVGIG (reference sequence). Deletions cut 4 bases from V and 2 bases from J, with 9 bases between. The CDR3 is 12 amino acids. For the CDR3, the DNA is TGTGCCTGGACAGACTCGGCCTACGAGCAGTACTTC. Translating it yields CAWTDSAYEQYF.

J is TRBJ2-1 and V is TRBV5-1, with 8 bases aligning to TRBD1. CDR1 is SGHRS and CDR2 is YFSETQ in the germline V gene. The V and J ends lost 0 bases and 4 bases, in that order; junction bases with no gene match: 3. This CDR3 region has 15 residues. In DNA, the CDR3 is TGCGCCAGCAGCTTGGGGGGGACAGGTTACAATGAGCAGTTCTTC. Its translation is CASSLGGTGYNEQFF.

Concerning this clone: Different DNA sequences within this sample yield the same CDR3. The chain couples TRBV10-3 to TRBJ1-2; 7 positions agree with TRBD1. Germline CDR1 ENHRY, CDR2 SYGVKD. The ends lost 2 bases at V and 8 bases at J; junction bases unmatched: 8. The CDR3 covers 14 residues. The CDR3 spells CAISEDRDLYGYTF. In DNA, the CDR3 is TGTGCCATCAGTGAGGACAGGGACCTCTACGGCTACACCTTC.

The chain couples TRBV27 to TRBJ1-1; TRBD1 matches 10 bases. CDR3 length: 16 residues. CDR1 is MNHEY, CDR2 SMNVEV, per germline (reference sequence). The V and J ends lost 2 bases and 1 base, in that order; junction bases with no gene match: 4. The CDR3 region is CASSLRGTGANTEAFF. CDR3 nucleotide sequence: TGTGCCAGCAGTTTACGCGGGACAGGGGCGAACACTGAAGCTTTCTTT.

V and J are TRBV5-1 and TRBJ2-5; D might be TRBD1 (5 bases). CDR3 length: 14 amino acids. V shed 4 bases and J shed 5 bases, with 15 bases lying between them. CDR1 is SGHRS, CDR2 YFSETQ, per germline. The CDR3 reads CASSTLQVGETQYF. The CDR3 DNA is TGCGCCAGCAGCACCCTACAGGTTGGGGAGACCCAGTACTTC.

The chain joins TRBV5-1 to TRBJ1-2; 9 nucleotides match TRBD1. The junction had 9 bases not matched to a gene; V was cut back by 4 bases and J by 8 bases. The CDR3 covers 14 residues. The germline CDR1 and CDR2 sequences are SGHRS and YFSETQ. CDR3: CASSQGQGGIGYTF. The CDR3 DNA sequence: TGCGCCAGCAGCCAGGGACAGGGAGGAATCGGCTACACCTTC.

The chain recombines TRBV27 with TRBJ2-1, with 8 bases matching TRBD2. The CDR3 length is 15 residues. Germline trimming cut 3 bases from V and 3 bases from J; bases unmatched to any gene: 4. CDR1 is MNHEY, CDR2 SMNVEV, per germline (reference sequence). The DNA for the CDR3 is TGTGCCAGCAGTTTTTCCAGCGGGAGCTACAATGAGCAGTTCTTC. This sequence encodes CASSFSSGSYNEQFF.

This rearrangement joins TRBV11-1 to TRBJ1-5, with D unresolved. V was trimmed by 4 bases and J by 9 bases, leaving 13 bases between them. Germline V gene lookup returns CDR1 SGHAT and CDR2 FQDESV (reference sequence). CDR3 length equals 13 residues. CDR3 coding DNA: TGTGCCAGCAGCTCCTACGAAAACGGGCCCCAGCATTTT. Residues: CASSSYENGPQHF. The full variable domain, in which reference TRBV11-1 and TRBJ1-5 provide the parts outside the CDR3, is EAEVAQSPRYKITEKSQAVAFWCDPISGHATLYWYRQILGQGPELLVQFQDESVVDDSQLPKDRFSAERLKGVDSTLKIQPAELGDSAMYLCASSSYENGPQHFGDGTRLSIL.

The chain joins TRBV19 to TRBJ2-7, with TRBD1 matching over 7 bases. With 5 bases clipped from V and 0 bases from J, the junction kept 10 bases outside the gene matches. This CDR3 is built from 16 residues. Germline lookup yields CDR1 LNHDA and CDR2 SQIVND (reference sequence). CDR3 in DNA: TGTGCCAGTAGTCCGTCGACAGGGCAGAGCTCCTACGAGCAGTACTTC. Its protein product is CASSPSTGQSSYEQYF.

The chain combines TRBV5-1 with TRBJ2-5; TRBD2 might be the D (6 bases). Germline V CDR1 and CDR2: SGHRS, YFSETQ. The CDR3 is made up of 15 amino acids. V lost 4 bases to trimming and J lost 5 bases, with 18 bases between them. The CDR3 is CASSGGTPTRETQYF. The CDR3 nucleotides read TGCGCCAGCAGCGGCGGGACCCCGACCCGGGAGACCCAGTACTTC.

This clone was seen only once. The CDR3 DNA follows: TGTGCCAGCAGCTCGGACAGGGGGAACTATGGCTACACCTTC. Translated, it gives CASSSDRGNYGYTF. The chain combines TRBV11-1 with TRBJ1-2; TRBD1 matches 10 bases. Germline CDR1 and CDR2: SGHAT and FQDESV (reference sequence). V dropped 4 bases and J dropped 2; count of bases not matched to a gene: 1. The CDR3 contains 14 residues.

The V gene is TRBV6-5, the J gene TRBJ1-1; a possible D gene is TRBD1 (5 bases). This CDR3 is 14 amino acids long. The V end lost 4 bases, the J end lost 3 bases, and 12 bases lay between the germline ends. Germline loops: CDR1 MNHEY, CDR2 SVGAGI. CDR3 nucleotide sequence: TGTGCCAGCAGTTTTGGAGGGGTGGACACTGAAGCTTTCTTT. Its translation: CASSFGGVDTEAFF.

The CDR3 reads CASRGGTSGNTGELFF. Written as DNA, the CDR3 is TGTGCCAGCAGGGGGGGGACTAGCGGGAATACCGGGGAGCTGTTTTTT. J is TRBJ2-2 and V is TRBV2, with 13 bases lining up with TRBD2. The V segment lost 6 bases and the J segment 5 bases; nucleotides outside the gene matches: 6. CDR1 is SNHLY and CDR2 is FYNNEI in the germline V gene. This CDR3 is built from 16 residues. Filled out from reference TRBV2 and TRBJ2-2, the complete variable domain reads EPEVTQTPSHQVTQMGQEVILRCVPISNHLYFYWYRQILGQKVEFLVSFYNNEISEKSEIFDDQFSVERPDGSNFTLKIRSTKLEDSAMYFCASRGGTSGNTGELFFGEGSRLTVL.

The V and J genes are TRBV13 and TRBJ2-3; D is possibly TRBD2 (5 bases). This CDR3 comprises 15 residues. The germline gives CDR1 PRHDT, CDR2 FYEKMQ (reference sequence). Trimming shortened V by 2 bases and J by 5 bases, and 14 bases separated the two germline ends. CDR3 DNA: TGTGCCAGCAGCTTAATAACTAGGGTTGGAGATACGCAGTATTTT. The encoded protein is CASSLITRVGDTQYF.

This clone was picked up one time. The chain carries TRBV27 and TRBJ1-2; 7 nucleotides align to TRBD1. V lost 6 bases to trimming and J lost 0 bases; unmatched junction nucleotides: 7. The CDR3 spans 15 residues. Germline loops: CDR1 MNHEY, CDR2 SMNVEV (reference sequence). The CDR3 region has the DNA TGTGCCAGCAGGAGGACGGACAGGACTAACTATGGCTACACCTTC. It codes for CASRRTDRTNYGYTF.

The chain couples TRBV9 to TRBJ1-2; 9 bases agree with TRBD1. Germline lookup yields CDR1 SGDLS and CDR2 YYNGEE. Losses at the gene ends were 0 bases for V and 3 bases for J; bases not matched to a gene: 3. The CDR3 is 15 residues long. The CDR3 region has the DNA TGTGCCAGCAGCGTAGAGGGACAGGGTCACTATGGCTACACCTTC. Residues: CASSVEGQGHYGYTF.